This T cell receptor (beta chain) originates from a study of blood T cell repertoires in COVID-19 (TCRdb year 2020). Broadly, across the study: Samples from collaborators originated in the United States, Italy and Spain and spanned both the acute and convalescent phases of COVID-19. The material from the prospective study consisted of cDNA or gDNA derived from T cells, B-cell-depleted T cells, or PBMCs. Deeply sampled blood TCRbeta repertoires from subjects exposed to, actively infected with, or recovered from COVID-19 were included in the dataset. The repertoires were made available in a free public database intended to serve as a resource for research on the immune response to SARS-CoV-2. Samples were obtained from the ongoing ImmuneRACE study (first 160 participants) and from over 1,000 subjects provided by 6 global collaborators. Sample metadata almost always included a de-identified subject ID, COVID-19 status, age in years and sex. HLA class I and class II types, where available, came from metadata supplied by the sample provider rather than from assay-based typing. The full study reports these points: The quantity of clinical and demographic metadata differed by source and by participant and was supplied without curation.

As regards this clone: Its antigen specificity is not known. No base quality information exists; no much larger clone differs at one position.

Each collaborating institution followed its own protocols to collect whole blood in K2EDTA tubes. Collaborator samples were shipped for TCRbeta analysis as frozen whole blood, isolated PBMCs, or DNA extracted from either sample type. Sequences MNHEY (CDR1) and SMNVEV (CDR2) are obtained from the germline V gene (reference sequence). The CDR3 contains 16 residues, cysteine and phenylalanine counted. Kept here is only the CDR3 DNA, which spans 48 bases and is read in frame from base 1. V is cut by 7 bases and J by 0 bases, and the space between the germline ends is 18 bases. The immunoSEQ Assay, a bias-controlled multiplex PCR, was used to amplify TCRbeta CDR3 regions from genomic DNA. Per the original workflow: Nucleated cell counts per sample were estimated from amplification of reference gene primers within the assay. Sequence reads were collapsed and filtered to measure the absolute abundance of every unique TCRbeta CDR3 rearrangement. For each sample, productive Simpson clonality was calculated as the square root of Simpson's diversity index across productive rearrangements. TCRdb took over this immuneACCESS table, retaining in-frame rearrangements with V and J assigned. Such tables are incomplete; in checked studies, under half of the missing clones stem from an unresolved V gene, and the remainder is unexplained. V and J calls and clone size follow that table, whereas D and trimming were derived from the DNA. The sample yields about 170,000 clones; 84% were counted once. The leading ten clones occupy over 12% of the sample.

The chain is made from TRBV27 and TRBJ1-1; TRBD1 could be the D gene, as 5 bases match. The clonotype comes from a man between 18 and 35 years old with active or convalescent COVID-19. Sequenced sample: peripheral blood. The nucleotide sequence is TGTGCCAGCACCCGGAGGGGATCGAACATGAACACTGAAGCTTTCTTT. Translated, this gives CASTRRGSNMNTEAFF.